Listed here is a single T cell receptor beta chain. The CDR3 consists of 11 residues. Per germline, CDR1 SGHAT and CDR2 FQDESV (reference sequence). Trimming removed 5 bases from V and 10 bases from J; junction bases left unmatched: 4. Random-hexamer reverse transcription was applied to roughly 0.5 to 1 ug RNA. Via MiXCR, TCRdb re-called the immunoSEQ multiplex PCR reads, giving one row per CDR3 protein. Of around 200,000 distinct CDR3 sequences detected, approximately 95% appear once; the ten largest clones hold around 0.08%. These data come from a study of CD8 T cells in Susac syndrome. This receptor was taken from a human donor with multiple sclerosis. Specimen: CD4+ T cells from PBMCs. The chain recombines TRBV11-1 with TRBJ2-5; 7 bases fit TRBD2. This chain's CDR3 is CASSRGEDQYF. In nucleotides, the CDR3 is TGTGCCAGCAGCCGGGGGGAGGACCAGTACTTC. The variable domain in full, with the rest retrieved from reference TRBV11-1 and TRBJ2-5, is EAEVAQSPRYKITEKSQAVAFWCDPISGHATLYWYRQILGQGPELLVQFQDESVVDDSQLPKDRFSAERLKGVDSTLKIQPAELGDSAMYLCASSRGEDQYFGPGTRLLVL.